This entry describes one TCR beta chain. Authors' processing steps: Reference gene primer amplification in the assay estimated nucleated cell counts. The table came from immunoSEQ multiplex PCR; TCRdb's copy has only in-frame clones and leaves some out. That table furnishes V, J and clone size, whereas the DNA furnished D and trimming. The table has approximately 190,000 clones, around four fifths seen once. The sample belongs to a study of blood T cell repertoires in COVID-19. Study details: The cDNA or gDNA used as material had been derived from T cells, B-cell-depleted T cells, or PBMCs.

CDR1 is MNHEY and CDR2 is SVGAGI in the germline V gene. This CDR3 region has 11 residues. V lost 7 bases and J 7 bases, leaving 10 bases between the germline ends. This receptor was identified in a human donor with acute or convalescent COVID-19. The donor label of this sample is uncertain. The chain recombines TRBV6-5 with TRBJ2-5; D gene unclear. Material for sequencing was peripheral blood. For the CDR3, the DNA is TGTGCCAGCAACGCGGTAGGGACCCAGTACTTC. Encoded protein: CASNAVGTQYF.